The present entry profiles one TCR beta chain with its context. The sample belongs to a study of molecular identifiers for immune sequencing clone quantification. TCRdb ran MiXCR on the PCR reads and lists one entry per CDR3 protein. The table lists fewer than 350,000 distinct CDR3 sequences, 20% to 25% of them singletons. The CDR3 runs 15 residues. Trimming shortened V by 3 bases and J by 0 bases, and 6 bases separated the two germline ends. The chain joins TRBV12-3 or TRBV12-4 to TRBJ2-6; tentatively, D is TRBD2 (5 bases). Input material: naive CD8+ T cells from blood, with Jurkat cell RNA spiked in. The subset is: FACS-sorted CD8+CD4-CCR7+CD45RA+ naive T cells. The TCR comes from a human donor in good health. Some libraries in this study had Jurkat cell RNA spiked in. The chain's CDR3 is CASSLGDSGANVLTF. CDR3 in DNA: TGTGCCAGCAGTTTGGGAGACTCTGGGGCCAACGTCCTGACTTTC.